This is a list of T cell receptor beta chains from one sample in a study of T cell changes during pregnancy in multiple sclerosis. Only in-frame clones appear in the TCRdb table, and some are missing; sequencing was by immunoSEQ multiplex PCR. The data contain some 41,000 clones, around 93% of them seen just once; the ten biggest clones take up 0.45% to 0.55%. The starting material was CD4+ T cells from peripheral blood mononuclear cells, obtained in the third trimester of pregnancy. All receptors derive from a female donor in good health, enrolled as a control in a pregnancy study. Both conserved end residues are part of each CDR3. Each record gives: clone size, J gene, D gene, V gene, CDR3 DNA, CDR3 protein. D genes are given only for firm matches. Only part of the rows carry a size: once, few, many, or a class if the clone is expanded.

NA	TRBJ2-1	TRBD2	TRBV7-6	TGTGCCAGCAGCTTGGCGGGAGGGATGGCCTACAATGAGCAGTTCTTC	CASSLAGGMAYNEQFF
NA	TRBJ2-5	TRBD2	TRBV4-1	TGCGCCAGCAGCCAAACTAGCGGGGGGGCGACCCAGTACTTC	CASSQTSGGATQYF
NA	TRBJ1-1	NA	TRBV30	TGTGCCTGGAGCCTACCCAGGGCTCATCCTCGAAACACTGAAGCTTTCTTT	CAWSLPRAHPRNTEAFF
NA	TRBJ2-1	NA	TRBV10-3	TGTGCCACCAGCGGAGAGCTAGAAGTCCATGAGCAGTTCTTC	CATSGELEVHEQFF
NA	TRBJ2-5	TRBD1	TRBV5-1	TGCGCCAGCAGCTTGTGGACAGGGCAAGAGACCCAGTACTTC	CASSLWTGQETQYF
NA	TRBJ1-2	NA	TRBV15	TGTGCCACCAGCAGAGCGAGGGCTCTCTATGGCTACACCTTC	CATSRARALYGYTF
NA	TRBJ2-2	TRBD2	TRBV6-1	TGTGCCAGCAGCGATGGGGTAGCGGGAGAGCTGTTTTTT	CASSDGVAGELFF
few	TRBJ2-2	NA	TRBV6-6	TGTGCCAGCAGGCCCGGGTGGCAGAACACCGGGGAGCTGTTTTTT	CASRPGWQNTGELFF
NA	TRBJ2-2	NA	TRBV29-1	TGCAGCGTTGAAGCGGACACCGGGGAGCTGTTTTTT	CSVEADTGELFF
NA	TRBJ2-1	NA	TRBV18	TGTGCCAGCTCACCGGTGGGGCAGGGTTCCTACAATGAGCAGTTCTTC	CASSPVGQGSYNEQFF
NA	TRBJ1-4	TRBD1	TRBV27	TGTGCCAGCAGTTTATCCCACAGGGGGGAAGAAAAACTGTTTTTT	CASSLSHRGEEKLFF
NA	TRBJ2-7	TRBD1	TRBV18	TGTGCCAGCTCACCGTCGGGACAGGGTCCCTACGAGCAGTACTTC	CASSPSGQGPYEQYF